This entry lists 11 T cell receptor beta chains sequenced from one sample in a study of response to subunit inactivated influenza vaccine (dated by TCRdb to 2016 to 2018). The time point label, as the study defines it: around 45 days after influenza vaccine administration. Libraries were constructed by RT-PCR. TCRdb lists the instrument as Illumina HiSeq 2500. TCRdb cleaned the public reads at Q25 with fastp, built clones with MiXCR and kept in-frame beta chains. Each record represents a unique CDR3 protein, reported with the most common genes and DNA among its rows. Here the sample has hundreds of thousands of distinct CDR3 sequences; approximately 9.9% occur a single time. The ten largest clonotypes hold approximately 12% of the sample. This sample comprised PBMCs from blood, obtained roughly 46 days after vaccination. These receptors originate from a man aged 50 to 59 who received an inactivated influenza vaccine. Donor details come from another sample of the same person, matched by shared clones.

This clonotype was detected only a few times. The chain uses TRBV12-3 or TRBV12-4 and TRBJ2-2; TRBD1 might be the D (5 bases). The CDR3 contains 13 residues. Trimming cost V 11 bases and J 6 bases, with 16 bases left between them. The CDR3 loop is CASIKGHAGELFF. CDR3 bases: TGTGCCTCAATCAAGGGGCACGCCGGGGAGCTGTTTTTT.

In this sample, this clonotype turned up many times. The gene calls are TRBV29-1 and TRBJ2-7; 11 bases map to TRBD1. Losses at the gene ends were 4 bases for V and 4 bases for J; bases not matched to a gene: 3. The germline V gene has CDR1 SQVTM and CDR2 ANQGSEA. The CDR3 length is 13 residues. CDR3 loop: CSVVGDRGYEQYF. The CDR3 DNA is TGCAGCGTTGTCGGGGACAGGGGGTACGAGCAGTACTTC.

The chain combines TRBV29-1 with TRBJ1-2; 9 bases are shared with TRBD1. The CDR3 extends over 13 amino acids. Per the germline V gene, CDR1 is SQVTM and CDR2 is ANQGSEA. V trimming: 5 bases; J trimming: 6 bases; junction bases outside the gene matches: 7. CDR3: CSVIPGTGNGYTF. CDR3 nucleotides: TGCAGCGTTATCCCCGGGACAGGGAATGGCTACACCTTC. Full variable domain (missing parts from reference TRBV29-1 and TRBJ1-2): SAVISQKPSRDICQRGTSLTIQCQVDSQVTMMFWYRQQPGQSLTLIATANQGSEATYESGFVIDKFPISRPNLTFSTLTVSNMSPEDSSIYLCSVIPGTGNGYTFGSGTRLTVV.

In its sample, this clonotype was seen a few times. The chain joins TRBV11-2 to TRBJ2-7, with 9 nucleotides matching TRBD2. The V gene's germline CDR1 is SGHAT and CDR2 FQNNGV. CDR3 length equals 15 residues. V lost 1 base, J lost 3 bases, and 4 bases stayed unmatched. In nucleotides, the CDR3 is TGTGCCAGCAGCTTAGCTAGCGGGACATTCTACGAGCAGTACTTC. Its protein is CASSLASGTFYEQYF.

The CDR3 is CASSLMGTRGGELFF. The DNA for the CDR3 is TGTGCCAGCAGCTTAATGGGGACCCGCGGGGGGGAGCTGTTTTTT. The V and J genes are TRBV7-2 and TRBJ2-2; the D call may be TRBD1 or TRBD2 (5 bases each). Trimming took 2 bases from V and 8 from J, leaving 15 bases between them. Germline CDR1 SGHTA, CDR2 FQGNSA. The CDR3 contains 15 residues.

Here the CDR3 DNA reads TGCGCCAGCAGCCAAGATCCCCCGGGACAGGACAACACCGGGGAGCTGTTTTTT. Translated: CASSQDPPGQDNTGELFF. The chain recombines TRBV4-3 with TRBJ2-2; 8 nucleotides agree with TRBD1. Germline assignment: CDR1 LGHNA and CDR2 YSLEER. This CDR3 comprises 18 residues. The trim removed 0 bases at V and 2 bases at J, leaving 8 bases unmatched.

This clonotype was counted a few times. This chain joins TRBV6-5 and TRBJ2-3, with D perhaps TRBD1 (6 bases). In germline, CDR1 is MNHEY, CDR2 SVGAGI. The V end lost 0 bases, the J end lost 5 bases, and 12 bases lay between the germline ends. The CDR3 contains 15 residues. Here the CDR3 reads CASSYSRGILDTQYF. The CDR3 DNA is TGTGCCAGCAGTTACTCGAGGGGGATACTAGATACGCAGTATTTT.

Ten or more counts support this clonotype. This chain links TRBV4-2 with TRBJ2-7; 8 bases line up with TRBD1. The CDR3 extends over 15 amino acids. Germline V gene data show CDR1 as LGHNA and CDR2 as YNFKEQ. V lost 3 bases to trimming and J lost 0 bases; unmatched junction nucleotides: 4. The CDR3 spells CASSQDRVASYEQYF. CDR3 bases: TGTGCCAGCAGCCAGGACAGGGTAGCCTCCTACGAGCAGTACTTC.

This clonotype has ten or more counts. The CDR3 loop is CASSLDAGAMAKNIQYF. CDR3 DNA sequence: TGTGCCAGCAGCTTAGACGCGGGGGCGATGGCCAAAAACATTCAGTACTTC. J is TRBJ2-4 and V is TRBV7-2; the D gene is possibly TRBD2 (7 bases). This CDR3 has 17 amino acids. Trimming stripped 1 base from V and 1 base from J, with 14 bases between. The germline gives CDR1 SGHTA, CDR2 FQGNSA.

This clonotype was found many times. CDR3 region: CASGLARSRNTGELFF. The CDR3 bases are TGTGCTAGTGGTTTGGCGCGATCTAGGAACACCGGGGAGCTGTTTTTT. The V call is TRBV12-5, the J call TRBJ2-2; D not certain. CDR1 is LGHNT, CDR2 FRNRAP, per germline. With 1 base removed from V and 1 base from J, the gap between germline ends came to 10 bases. This CDR3 has 16 residues.

The chain employs TRBV13 and TRBJ2-1; D ambiguous. Germline CDR1 PRHDT, CDR2 FYEKMQ (reference sequence). The CDR3 spans 12 residues. Trimming left V 6 bases short and J 5 bases short, with 8 bases between. The chain's CDR3 is CASSRADNEQFF. The CDR3 bases are TGTGCCAGCAGTCGGGCTGACAATGAGCAGTTCTTC.